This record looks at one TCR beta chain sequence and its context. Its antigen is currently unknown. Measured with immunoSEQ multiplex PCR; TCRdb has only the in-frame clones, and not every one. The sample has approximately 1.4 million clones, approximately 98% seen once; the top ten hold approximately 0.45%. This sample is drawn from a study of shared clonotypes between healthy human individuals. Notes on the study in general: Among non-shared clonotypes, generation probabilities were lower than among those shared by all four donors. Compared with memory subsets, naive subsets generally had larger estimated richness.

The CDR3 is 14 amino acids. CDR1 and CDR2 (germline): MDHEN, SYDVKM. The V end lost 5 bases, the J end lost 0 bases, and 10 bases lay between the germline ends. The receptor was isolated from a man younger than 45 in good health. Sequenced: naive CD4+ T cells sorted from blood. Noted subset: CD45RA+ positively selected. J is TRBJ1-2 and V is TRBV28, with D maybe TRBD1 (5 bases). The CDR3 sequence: CASSLTGTNYGYTF. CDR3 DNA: TGTGCCAGCAGTCTAACAGGCACTAACTATGGCTACACCTTC.